The present TCR beta chain was sequenced within a study of cytomegalovirus exposure and HLA in healthy donors. This CDR3 region has 13 residues. Deletions cut 1 base from V and 6 bases from J, with 10 bases between. Germline lookup yields CDR1 MGHRA and CDR2 YSYEKL. With 60 Vbeta and 13 Jbeta primers, the PCR was carried out. Clones were sequenced by immunoSEQ multiplex PCR, and TCRdb holds only the in-frame ones, with some missing. The data show roughly 150,000 clones, 76% seen once. This clonotype was sampled from a woman aged 40 to 50 in good health and CMV-seronegative. Sequenced sample: PBMCs. V is TRBV4-1 and J is TRBJ2-7; D gene unclear. The CDR3 loop is CASSQVQSPEQYF. In DNA, the CDR3 is TGCGCCAGCAGCCAAGTACAGTCCCCCGAGCAGTACTTC.